This T cell receptor beta chain was documented in a study of T-cell memory formation after mild COVID-19. Each CDR3 protein gets one entry after TCRdb re-called the 5' RACE reads with MiXCR. The sample lists roughly 130,000 distinct CDR3 sequences; about a sixth were seen once. Per the germline V gene, CDR1 is MGHRA and CDR2 is YSYEKL. V lost 0 bases and J 3 bases, leaving 3 bases between the germline ends. This CDR3 has 13 amino acids. The chain carries TRBV4-1 and TRBJ1-3; no reliable D call. The sample taken for sequencing was PBMCs or a T cell subset sorted from them (not recorded which). The receptor's source is a man younger than 35 who had mild COVID-19 (a few samples of this study predate the infection). Cell type and time point are not known. The CDR3 DNA is TGCGCCAGCAGCCAAGAAGGTGGAAACACCATATATTTT. Its translation: CASSQEGGNTIYF.